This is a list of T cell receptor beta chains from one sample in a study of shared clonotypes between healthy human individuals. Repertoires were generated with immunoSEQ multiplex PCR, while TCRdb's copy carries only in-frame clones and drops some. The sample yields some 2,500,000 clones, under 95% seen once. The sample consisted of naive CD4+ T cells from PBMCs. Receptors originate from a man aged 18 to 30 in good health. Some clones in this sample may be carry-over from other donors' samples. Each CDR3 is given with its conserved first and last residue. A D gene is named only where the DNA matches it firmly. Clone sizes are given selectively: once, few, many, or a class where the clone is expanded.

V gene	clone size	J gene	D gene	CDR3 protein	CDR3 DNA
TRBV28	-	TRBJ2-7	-	CASSSRQGRGAYEQYF	TGTGCCAGCAGTTCCCGCCAGGGGAGGGGTGCCTACGAGCAGTACTTC
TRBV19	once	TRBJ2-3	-	CASSARIDTQYF	TGTGCCAGTAGTGCAAGGATAGATACGCAGTATTTT
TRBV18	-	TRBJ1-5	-	CASSDSLNQPQHF	TGTGCCAGCTCGGACAGCCTCAATCAGCCCCAGCATTTT
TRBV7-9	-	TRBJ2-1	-	CASSLDQMGFEEQFF	TGTGCCAGCAGCTTGGACCAAATGGGGTTTGAGGAGCAGTTCTTC
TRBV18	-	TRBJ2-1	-	CASSPIRRHEQFF	TGTGCCAGCTCACCGATTCGAAGGCATGAGCAGTTCTTC
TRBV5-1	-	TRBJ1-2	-	CASRTDTNYGYTF	TGCGCCAGCAGGACAGATACTAACTATGGCTACACCTTC
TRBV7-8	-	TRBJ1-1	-	CASSPLAQEAFF	TGTGCCAGCAGCCCACTGGCTCAAGAAGCTTTCTTT
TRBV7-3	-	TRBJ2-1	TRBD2	CASSLGTSANEQFF	TGTGCCAGCAGCTTAGGGACTAGCGCCAATGAGCAGTTCTTC
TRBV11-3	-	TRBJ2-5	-	CASSPRGASETQYF	TGTGCCAGCAGCCCCCGGGGAGCCTCGGAGACCCAGTACTTC
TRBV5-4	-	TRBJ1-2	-	CASSLALSGAYGYTF	TGTGCCAGCAGCTTGGCCCTCAGCGGCGCCTATGGCTACACCTTC
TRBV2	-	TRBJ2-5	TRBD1	CASNRDRGAETQYF	TGTGCCAGCAACCGGGACAGGGGTGCAGAGACCCAGTACTTC
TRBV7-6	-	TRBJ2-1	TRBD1	CASSISRAGQGLMSEQFF	TGTGCCAGCAGCATATCGCGCGCGGGACAGGGGCTGATGAGTGAGCAGTTCTTC
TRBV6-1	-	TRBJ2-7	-	CASSEVRGGEQYF	TGTGCCAGCAGTGAAGTAAGGGGGGGCGAGCAGTACTTC
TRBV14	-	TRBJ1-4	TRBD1	CASSRGQAPNEKLFF	TGTGCCAGCAGCCGGGGACAGGCACCTAATGAAAAACTGTTTTTT
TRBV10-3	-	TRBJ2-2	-	CAIKVSTGELFF	TGTGCCATCAAGGTCAGCACCGGGGAGCTGTTTTTT
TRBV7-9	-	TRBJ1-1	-	CASSWGTGGQNTEAFF	TGTGCCAGCAGCTGGGGGACGGGAGGCCAGAACACTGAAGCTTTCTTT
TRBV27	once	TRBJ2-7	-	CASSPDEQYF	TGTGCCAGCAGTCCAGACGAGCAGTACTTC
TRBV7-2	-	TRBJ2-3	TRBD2	CSTSGRSLADTQYF	TGTAGTACTAGCGGGAGATCATTGGCAGATACGCAGTATTTT
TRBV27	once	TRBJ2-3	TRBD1	CASSSATGGDTQYF	TGTGCCAGCAGTTCCGCGACAGGGGGAGATACGCAGTATTTT
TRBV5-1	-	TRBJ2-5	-	CASSFISQETQYF	TGCGCCAGCAGCTTTATCAGCCAAGAGACCCAGTACTTC
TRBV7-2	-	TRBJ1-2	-	CASSFRLPGDYGYTF	TGTGCCAGCAGCTTTAGACTTCCCGGGGACTATGGCTACACCTTC
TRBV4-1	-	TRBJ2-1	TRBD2	CASSQWRRESINNEQFF	TGCGCCAGCAGCCAATGGAGGCGGGAGTCTATAAACAATGAGCAGTTCTTC
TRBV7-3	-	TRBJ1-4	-	CASSLSLATNEKLFF	TGTGCCAGCAGCTTGTCCCTAGCAACTAATGAAAAACTGTTTTTT
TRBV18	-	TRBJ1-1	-	CASSAALREAFF	TGTGCCAGCTCCGCAGCTTTGCGTGAAGCTTTCTTT
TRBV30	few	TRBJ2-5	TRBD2	CAWGTSGGGTQYF	TGTGCCTGGGGGACTAGCGGAGGCGGGACCCAGTACTTC
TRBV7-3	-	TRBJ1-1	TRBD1	CASSPGTVLAEAFF	TGTGCCAGCAGCCCAGGGACAGTTCTAGCTGAAGCTTTCTTT
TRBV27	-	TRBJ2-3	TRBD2	CASWGLAGGTQYF	TGTGCCAGCTGGGGACTAGCGGGGGGAACGCAGTATTTT
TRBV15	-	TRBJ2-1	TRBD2	CATSGLAGGVGQFF	TGTGCCACCAGCGGGCTAGCGGGAGGGGTTGGGCAGTTCTTC